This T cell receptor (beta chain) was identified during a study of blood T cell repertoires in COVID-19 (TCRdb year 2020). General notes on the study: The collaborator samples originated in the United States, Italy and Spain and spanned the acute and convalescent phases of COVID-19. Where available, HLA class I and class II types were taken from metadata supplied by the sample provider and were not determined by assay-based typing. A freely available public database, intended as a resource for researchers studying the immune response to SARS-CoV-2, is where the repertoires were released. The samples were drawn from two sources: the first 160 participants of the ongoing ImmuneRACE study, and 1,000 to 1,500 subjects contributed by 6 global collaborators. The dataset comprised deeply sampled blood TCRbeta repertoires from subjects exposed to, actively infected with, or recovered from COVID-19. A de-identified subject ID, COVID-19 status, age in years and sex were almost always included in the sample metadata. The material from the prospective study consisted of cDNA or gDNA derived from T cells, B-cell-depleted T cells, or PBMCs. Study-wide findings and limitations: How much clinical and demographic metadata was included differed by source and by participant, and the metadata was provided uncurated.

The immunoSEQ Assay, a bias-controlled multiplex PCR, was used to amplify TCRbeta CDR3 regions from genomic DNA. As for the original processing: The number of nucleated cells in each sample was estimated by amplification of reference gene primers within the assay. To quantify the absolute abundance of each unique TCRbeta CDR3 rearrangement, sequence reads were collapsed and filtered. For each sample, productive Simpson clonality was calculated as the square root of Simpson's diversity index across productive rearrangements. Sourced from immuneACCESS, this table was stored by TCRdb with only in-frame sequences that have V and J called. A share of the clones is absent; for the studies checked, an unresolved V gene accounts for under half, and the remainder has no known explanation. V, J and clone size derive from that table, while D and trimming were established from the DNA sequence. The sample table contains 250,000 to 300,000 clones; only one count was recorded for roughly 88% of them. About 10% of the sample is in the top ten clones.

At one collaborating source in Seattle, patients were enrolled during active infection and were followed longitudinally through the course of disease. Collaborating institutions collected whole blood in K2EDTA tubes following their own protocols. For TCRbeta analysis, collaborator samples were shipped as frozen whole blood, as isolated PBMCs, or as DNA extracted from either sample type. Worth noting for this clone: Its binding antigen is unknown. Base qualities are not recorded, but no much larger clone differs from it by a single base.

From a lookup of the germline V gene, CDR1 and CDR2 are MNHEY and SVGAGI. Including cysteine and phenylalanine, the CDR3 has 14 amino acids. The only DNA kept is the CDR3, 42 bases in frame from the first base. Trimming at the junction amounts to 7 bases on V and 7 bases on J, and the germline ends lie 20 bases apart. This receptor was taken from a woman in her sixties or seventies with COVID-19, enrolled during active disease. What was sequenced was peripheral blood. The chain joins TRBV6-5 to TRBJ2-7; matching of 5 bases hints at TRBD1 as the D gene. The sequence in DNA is TGTGCCAGCACCGCCCGGCAGGGAAGGAGTGAGCAGTACTTC. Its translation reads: CASTARQGRSEQYF.